A single sample is the source of the 15 T cell receptor beta chains below, sequenced in a study of identical twins. TCRdb ran MiXCR on the 5' RACE reads and lists one entry per CDR3 protein. The data hold a few hundred thousand distinct CDR3 sequences, with over 12% observed a single time. These data were likewise used in another study, on yellow fever vaccine responses in identical twins.

Material: CD4+ T cells sorted from blood. The receptors come from a woman aged 18-35 years in good health.

The chain joins TRBV20-1 to TRBJ2-1; 7 bases are shared with TRBD1. J gave up 4 bases and V 6 bases, and 9 bases lay outside the gene matches. The CDR3 is 14 residues long. Germline assignment: CDR1 DFQATT and CDR2 SNEGSKA (reference sequence). As DNA, the CDR3 is TGCAGTGCCAGGCCGGGACAGAAATACAATGAGCAGTTCTTC. Protein: CSARPGQKYNEQFF.

J is TRBJ1-1 and V is TRBV20-1, with unresolved D. CDR3 length: 12 residues. Germline values: CDR1 DFQATT, CDR2 SNEGSKA (reference sequence). Trimming cost V 1 base and J 4 bases, with 7 bases left between them. The DNA for the CDR3 is TGCAGTGCTAGAGTAACTGCCACTGAAGCTTTCTTT. Its protein product is CSARVTATEAFF.

The chain uses TRBV5-6 and TRBJ2-3; D remains unclear. Trimming shortened V by 1 base and J by 1 base, and 13 bases separated the two germline ends. Germline loops: CDR1 SGHDT, CDR2 YYEEEE. The CDR3 loop spans 16 amino acids. CDR3 in DNA: TGTGCCAGCAGCTTGACAGTTGCGTCGGGCACAGATACGCAGTATTTT. The encoded protein is CASSLTVASGTDTQYF.

The V call is TRBV5-1, the J call TRBJ2-5, with 12 positions matching TRBD2. Germline CDR1 reads SGHRS; CDR2 reads YFSETQ. V lost 4 bases to trimming and J lost 1 base; unmatched junction nucleotides: 8. The CDR3 is made up of 17 amino acids. CDR3 amino acids: CASSLTLAGGPQETQYF. For the CDR3, the DNA is TGCGCCAGCAGCCTGACTCTAGCGGGGGGGCCCCAAGAGACCCAGTACTTC.

V and J are TRBV6-1 and TRBJ1-1; no firm D call. The CDR3 runs to 13 residues. Germline CDR1 reads MNHNS; CDR2 reads SASEGT. Trimming removed 2 bases at V and 4 bases at J, with 8 bases between. CDR3 DNA: TGTGCCAGCAGTGAAATAGGGATCACTGAAGCTTTCTTT. The encoded protein is CASSEIGITEAFF.

This rearrangement joins TRBV4-1 to TRBJ2-2; 13 bases align to TRBD2. Germline lookup yields CDR1 MGHRA and CDR2 YSYEKL. This CDR3 has 18 residues. Trimming at V came to 7 bases and at J to 0 bases, leaving 8 bases not matched to a gene. As DNA, the CDR3 is TGCGCCAGCAAAAGGACTAGCGGGGGAGACACGAACACCGGGGAGCTGTTTTTT. Translated, it gives CASKRTSGGDTNTGELFF.

This clonotype occurred a few times. The chain joins TRBV12-3 or TRBV12-4 to TRBJ2-7, with 8 bases lining up with TRBD1. Trimming at V came to 5 bases and at J to 2 bases, leaving 5 bases not matched to a gene. The CDR3 covers 14 residues. The DNA of the CDR3 is TGTGCCAGCAGTGCGGACAGGGACGCCTACGAGCAGTACTTC. Translating it yields CASSADRDAYEQYF.

This clonotype was seen a few times. V usage is TRBV10-3 and J usage is TRBJ2-7, with 11 bases that match TRBD1. Germline CDR1 is ENHRY and CDR2 is SYGVKD. V lost 4 bases to trimming and J lost 3 bases; unmatched junction nucleotides: 2. The CDR3 has 14 amino acids. The CDR3 loop is CAISGDRGSYEQYF. The DNA for the CDR3 is TGTGCCATCAGTGGGGACAGGGGGAGCTACGAGCAGTACTTC.

This clonotype has a handful of counts. The chain combines TRBV12-3 or TRBV12-4 with TRBJ1-2; D is unclear. V lost 6 bases and J 4 bases, leaving 9 bases between the germline ends. This CDR3 contains 12 residues. CDR3 amino acids: CASSQFGYGYTF. In nucleotides, the CDR3 is TGTGCCAGCAGCCAATTTGGCTATGGCTACACCTTC.

This clonotype was detected a few times. V is TRBV5-1 and J is TRBJ2-2, with 12 bases identical to TRBD2. The CDR3 is made up of 16 amino acids. With V trimmed by 7 bases and J by 4 bases, 8 bases remained unmatched. Per the germline V gene, CDR1 is SGHRS and CDR2 is YFSETQ. The CDR3 bases are TGCGCCAGCGGCCCGGGGACTAGCGGGCGCACCGGGGAGCTGTTTTTT. It yields the protein CASGPGTSGRTGELFF.

This clonotype was observed a few times. The chain recombines TRBV12-3 or TRBV12-4 with TRBJ2-1; 10 positions match TRBD2. J was trimmed by 6 bases and V by 6 bases; bases with no gene match: 8. The CDR3 has 15 amino acids. The CDR3 DNA reads TGTGCCAGCAGCCTTCTAGCGGGAGTTCCCAATGAGCAGTTCTTC. Its translation is CASSLLAGVPNEQFF.

Here the CDR3 reads CSGTGTEGNTIYF. DNA for the CDR3: TGCAGCGGCACCGGGACAGAAGGAAACACCATATATTTT. The chain carries TRBV29-1 and TRBJ1-3, with TRBD1 identical over 7 bases. The germline V gene encodes CDR1 SQVTM and CDR2 ANQGSEA. V gave up 7 bases and J gave up 4 bases; unmatched junction bases: 7. There are 13 residues in the CDR3.

The chain uses TRBV3-1 and TRBJ2-7, with 13 nucleotides matching TRBD2. V lost 6 bases to trimming and J lost 6 bases; unmatched junction nucleotides: 5. Germline-derived CDR1 and CDR2 are LGHDT and YNNKEL (reference sequence). The CDR3 length is 14 residues. In nucleotides, the CDR3 is TGTGCCAGCAGTCTACTAGCGGGAGGGCGCGAGCAGTACTTC. This sequence encodes CASSLLAGGREQYF.

This chain connects TRBV5-5 to TRBJ2-7; D may be TRBD1 (5 bases). The V gene lost 0 bases and the J gene lost 4 bases, with 11 bases spanning the gap. CDR1 SGHKS and CDR2 YYEKEE come from the germline V gene (reference sequence). There are 14 residues in the CDR3. The CDR3 here is CASSLAQGIYEQYV. CDR3 bases: TGTGCCAGCAGCTTGGCCCAGGGTATTTACGAGCAGTACGTC.

The chain joins TRBV12-3 or TRBV12-4 to TRBJ2-2; D gene unclear. The germline V and J ends were trimmed by 4 bases and 2 bases, with 8 bases remaining between them. The CDR3 spans 14 residues. CDR3 loop: CASSSALNTGELFF. CDR3 nucleotides: TGTGCCAGCAGTTCGGCCCTTAACACCGGGGAGCTGTTTTTT.